This T cell receptor (beta chain) was sequenced for a study of blood T cell repertoires in COVID-19 (dated by TCRdb to between 2020 and 2021). Background for the entire study: Samples from collaborators originated in the United States, Italy and Spain and spanned both the acute and convalescent phases of COVID-19. The sample metadata nearly always contained a de-identified subject ID, COVID-19 status, age in years and sex. Subjects who had been exposed to COVID-19, were actively infected with it, or had recovered from it provided the deeply sampled blood TCRbeta repertoires that made up the dataset. The samples were drawn from two sources: the first 160 participants of the ongoing ImmuneRACE study, and approximately 1,300 subjects contributed by 6 global collaborators. A freely available public database, intended as a resource for researchers studying the immune response to SARS-CoV-2, is where the repertoires were released. Where available, HLA class I and class II types were obtained from metadata supplied by the sample provider rather than from assay-based typing. The prospective study material was composed of cDNA or gDNA derived from T cells, B-cell-depleted T cells, or PBMCs. Findings and caveats that apply to the study as a whole: How much clinical and demographic metadata was included differed by source and by participant, and the metadata was provided uncurated.

TCRbeta CDR3 regions were amplified from genomic DNA using the immunoSEQ Assay, a bias-controlled multiplex PCR. In the paper's pipeline: Within the assay, amplification of reference gene primers was used to estimate how many nucleated cells each sample contained. To quantify the absolute abundance of each unique TCRbeta CDR3 rearrangement, sequence reads were collapsed and filtered. For each sample, productive Simpson clonality was calculated as the square root of Simpson's diversity index across productive rearrangements. The table comes from immuneACCESS by way of TCRdb, which keeps in-frame sequences with V and J called. Part of the clones is missing from these tables; in studies checked, under half for an unresolved V gene and the rest for unknown reasons. V and J calls and clone size are given by that table; D and trimming were obtained from the DNA. This sample is represented by about 480,000 clones; around 89% of them were singletons. The top ten hold 1.5% to 2% of the sample.

CDR1 and CDR2 are read off the germline V gene as SQVTM and ANQGSEA. Germline trimming amounts to 5 bases on V and 2 bases on J, with 5 as the count of junction bases outside the gene matches. Spanning cysteine to phenylalanine, the CDR3 consists of 13 amino acids. The kept DNA is CDR3 alone, 39 bases in frame from the first base. Concerning this clone itself: Its antigen is not yet known. No clone much larger than this one lies a single base away; base qualities are absent.

Participants in the prospective study were enrolled through a virtual design, were aged about 18 to 100 years, and lived in some 24 United States geographic areas. Cohort assignment in the prospective study relied on participant-reported clinical history from a screening survey and a study questionnaire. ImmuneRACE Cohort 3 recovered participants were defined by two consecutive negative NP/OP PCR tests, healthcare professional clearance, or symptom resolution. Mobile phlebotomists in the prospective study collected whole blood, serum and a nasopharyngeal or oropharyngeal swab from every participant. Over a roughly two-month period, participants in the prospective study had the option of providing additional blood draws and questionnaires. Before DNA extraction, prospective study blood samples were shipped either frozen or at room temperature.

The sample was PBMCs or T cells enriched from blood (not recorded which). The chain is assembled from TRBV29-1 and TRBJ1-1; 7 bases in the middle match TRBD1. The sequence was obtained from a woman in her thirties or forties who had recovered from COVID-19. The CDR3 loop reads CSVYGTANTEAFF. The nucleotides are TGCAGCGTTTACGGGACAGCCAACACTGAAGCTTTCTTT.